This TCR beta chain was observed in a study of cytomegalovirus exposure and HLA in healthy donors (dated by TCRdb to 2015 to 2018). For context, the study as a whole: An earlier analysis of some 550 of the donors reported about 250 Gb of sequence data and 100 million to 130 million unique TCR beta sequences from about 200 million T cells. About 280 gigabases of sequencing data and around 80 million unique TCR sequences made up an early release that covered 500 to 700 HLA-typed donors. The genetic ancestry cluster associated with self-reported Caucasian donors included 81% of the roughly 380 genotyped donors. The study aimed to test whether cataloging public T cell receptors could reveal signatures of past pathogen exposure. Using immunosequencing, the study profiled T cell repertoires from 550 to 750 subjects and related those repertoires to cytomegalovirus serostatus. Along with the approximately 700-subject first cohort, a separate validation cohort of around 120 different subjects was used. To predict cytomegalovirus infection status, the study combined high-throughput TCR immunosequencing, statistical association of individual TCRs with disease status, and machine learning. A later analysis re-analyzed previously published TCR beta repertoires from roughly 690 donors and added high-resolution HLA genotyping to study TCR occurrence patterns. In the later analysis, no new phenotypic data were used to find candidate immune exposures; instead, reliance was placed on TCR beta sequences and their occurrence across donors. An earlier analysis of 500 to 650 of the donors applied high-throughput TCR beta sequencing to assess whether each TCR beta V gene segment acted as functional or pseudogenic. Donor age, sex, ethnicity and CMV serostatus were collected together with the repertoire data. Genome-wide SNP genotypes for about 60% of the roughly 670 donors were used in a later genetic analysis, which treated that subset as a discovery cohort. All discovery cohort repertoires had been generated using a single sequencing platform. Both class I and class II loci were covered by HLA typing, at four-digit resolution. Typing coverage varied by locus: 629-630 donors for A, B, C, DRB1 and DQB1; 522 for DQA1; about 600 for DPA1; 400 to 480 for DPB1. A few DR-DQ haplotypes were handled as single units for association and clustering because linkage in the cohort was strong. Among some 400 genotyped donors of the cohort, an average of around 220,000 unique TCR beta nucleotide sequences was sequenced per donor, of which about 20% were non-productive. On the study overall, not on this receptor specifically: A few of the identified cytomegalovirus-associated TCR beta chains were confirmed in vitro to be specific for cytomegalovirus antigens. Around 16 rarely observed V segments, including chromosome 9 orphons, were excluded from the earlier analysis of approximately 500 of the donors because counts were too low. Sequencing depth was assumed to be roughly uniform across donors in the presence/absence analyses, though that assumption may not hold. A later genetic analysis associated a missense DCLRE1C variant with V-gene and J-gene trimming of TCR beta chains, and an independent cohort replicated the association. A further reported finding was that TCR beta sequences accurately predicted the HLA-A and HLA-B alleles for most subjects in the first cohort. Most CMV-associated TCR beta chains appeared to be HLA-restricted in a later analysis, and the HLA associations seemed to be driven largely by CMV exposure. In a later analysis, HLA-associated TCR beta chains were found to be more clonally expanded and to have lower generation probabilities than equally common non-associated chains. Across donors, most TCR sequences were observed very rarely, whereas some public TCRs were present in many individuals. The sequencing pipeline was judged likely to have produced a cluster of highly shared sequence variants as a technical artifact. Cytomegalovirus status was reported to be diagnosed by the classifier with high specificity and sensitivity in both the original and validation cohorts. When HLA alleles, especially DR and DQ, strongly co-occurred, attributing TCR associations to individual alleles was difficult. Correlated functional status among segregating V segments might be attributable to linkage disequilibrium, but an unknown experimental factor could not be ruled out. In a later genetic analysis, fewer N-insertions in productive TCRs were reported among donors in an Asian-associated ancestry cluster than the roughly 700-donor mean. Some IMGT-functional V segments, including TRBV6-2 and TRBV6-3, could not be told apart with the 87-base-pair reads, so those segments were excluded. In an earlier analysis of over 550 of the donors, most TCR beta V segments were observed in productive rearrangements about 87% or about 30% of the time, broadly matching IMGT annotations. The cohort was sequenced for TCR beta chains only, and without alpha or paired-chain data the features that could be detected were limited. According to the authors, the approach could potentially be generalized to other disease states and immunological phenotypes. According to a later analysis, parvovirus B19, influenza, CMV and Epstein-Barr virus appeared linked to several top co-occurrence clusters. Immune exposure information for the cohort was limited to CMV serostatus. According to a later analysis, TCR association rates differed among HLA loci, with DRB1 alleles showing the most associated TCRs and HLA-C alleles showing the fewest. The study gave a list of 150 to 200 TCR beta chains associated with cytomegalovirus. Because HLA typing was missing for some donors at each locus, association tests included only the typed subset. Specific HLA alleles were associated with 18,000 or so TCR beta sequences at a false discovery rate of 0.05 in a later analysis.

In total, roughly 670 healthy bone marrow donors made up the cohort. Cohort members were all nominally healthy when sampled, although unrecorded immune exposures were likely present. The donor was CMV seronegative and belonged to the group of 352 seronegative cohort members. Each donor provided a peripheral blood sample, and peripheral blood mononuclear cells were used for TCR beta sequencing. Genomic DNA extraction from the blood cell samples was performed with the Qiagen DNeasy Blood Extraction Kit. Notes on this clone: The target of this receptor is not known. The sample holds no much larger clone one base away, and base qualities are not on file.

CDR1 and CDR2 were assigned from the germline V gene (reference sequence) as MNHEY and SMNVEV. Spanning cysteine to phenylalanine, the CDR3 consists of 13 amino acids. The retained sequence is limited to the CDR3, 39 bases, with the frame set at the first base. V is pared back by 6 bases and J by 6 bases, with 14 bases lying between the germline termini. Libraries were built with the immunoSEQ multiplex PCR assay. The multiplex PCR relied on a mix of 60 forward primers for TCR Vbeta segments and 13 reverse primers for TCR Jbeta segments. A multiplex PCR assay on genomic DNA amplified the CDR3 region of rearranged TCR beta genes. On the Illumina HiSeq System, the amplified TCR beta libraries were sequenced as 87-base-pair reads. Per the original workflow: A later analysis counted approximately 74 million unique TCR beta chains across the 600 to 850 repertoires, and approximately 11 million of these chains were shared by at least two donors. Raw reads were error-corrected and collapsed into unique sequences with a nearest-neighbor algorithm that merged closely related sequences to remove PCR and sequencing errors. To assign V, D and J gene segments, CDR3 sequences were aligned to IMGT reference sequences. For a sequence to be retained, a match of at least six nucleotides to both a V gene segment and a J gene segment was required. Rearrangements were called productive when the CDR3 lacked stop codons and stayed in frame with V and J; all others were non-productive. Following IMGT convention, CDR3 was defined as the stretch from the second conserved V-encoded cysteine up to the conserved J-encoded phenylalanine. In an earlier analysis of approximately 590 of the donors, sequences lacking an unambiguous match to a single V gene segment were excluded. An earlier analysis of 587 of the donors called V segments functional above 56.7% productive rearrangements and segregating when the between-donor standard deviation exceeded 5%. A statistical classification framework was built to diagnose cytomegalovirus status from the catalog of TCR beta chain sequences. V and J gene assignment, in a later analysis, came from comparing TCR nucleotide sequences with IMGT/GENE-DB human TR gene sequences. Using the TCRdist pipeline, a later analysis assigned CDR3 sequences along with most-parsimonious VDJ recombination scenarios. In a later analysis, each TCR beta chain was defined by its CDR3 amino acid sequence together with its V-gene family, and reads lacking a unique V-gene family were excluded. To address suspected cross-contamination and a sequencing artifact, a later analysis removed 550 to 750 highly shared, low-generation-probability nucleotide sequences. In a later analysis, a clonal expansion index was calculated for each public chain from normalized within-repertoire ranks of inferred template counts. A later analysis computed generation probabilities with a VDJ recombination model fitted to out-of-frame rearrangements, and checked the results against IGoR. In a later analysis, TCR-TCR, TCR-HLA and TCR-CMV co-occurrence was scored with hypergeometric tests, and a repertoire-size bias correction was applied to TCR pairs. False discovery rates were estimated in a later analysis by permuting HLA or CMV assignments 20 times. In a later analysis, co-occurring TCRs were grouped with DBSCAN, and TCRdist sequence similarity was added when clustering was performed within HLA-allele-positive subsets. Repertoires with fewer than 30,000 or more than 120,000 public chains were left out of co-occurrence clustering, as were a handful of repertoires with anomalous nucleotide sharing. The clones in this table, taken by TCRdb from immuneACCESS, are in-frame only. Not every clone is retained; where verified, under half of the shortfall comes from an unresolved V gene, and the cause of the rest is unknown. That table is the source of V, J and clone size, and D and trimming were worked out from the DNA. This sample comprises fewer than 200,000 clones, around 80% of them detected only once. The ten largest make up 4.9% of the sample.

The chain is made from TRBV27 and TRBJ1-1; perhaps TRBD1 is the D gene, with 6 bases matching. The receptor's source is a male donor in good health and CMV-seronegative. Sequenced: PBMCs. For the CDR3, the sequence is CASSITGRAEAFF. In nucleotide form, the sequence is TGTGCCAGCAGCATTACAGGGAGAGCTGAAGCTTTCTTT.